Below are 17 T cell receptor beta chains sequenced from a single sample in a study of blood T cell repertoires in COVID-19. Assay: immunoSEQ multiplex PCR; the TCRdb copy retains only in-frame clones and omits some. The table lists some 76,000 clones, more than 75% of them singletons. The specimen was peripheral blood. The receptors were sampled from a human donor in a cohort sampled during active COVID-19.

This clone was recorded only once. This sequence joins TRBV6-2 or TRBV6-3 and TRBJ2-7; D is perhaps TRBD1 (5 bases). Germline V gives CDR1 MNHEY, CDR2 SVGEGT. Trimming stripped 4 bases from V and 0 bases from J, with 13 bases between. This CDR3 has 15 residues. CDR3 loop: CASSFSDTSSYEQYF. The CDR3 DNA reads TGTGCCAGCAGTTTTTCGGACACCAGCTCCTACGAGCAGTACTTC.

The chain links TRBV18 to TRBJ1-5; D call uncertain. The CDR3 extends over 15 amino acids. In germline, CDR1 is KGHSH, CDR2 LQKENI. Trimming stripped 0 bases from V and 0 bases from J, with 6 bases between. The CDR3 nucleotides are TGTGCCAGCTCACCACCGCCGGTTAGCAATCAGCCCCAGCATTTT. Its protein is CASSPPPVSNQPQHF.

The sample holds a few counts of this clone. This chain connects TRBV19 to TRBJ1-5; no definite D call. This CDR3 contains 13 residues. With 5 bases removed from V and 10 bases from J, the gap between germline ends came to 15 bases. Germline CDR1 LNHDA, CDR2 SQIVND (reference sequence). The CDR3 sequence is CASSFSIEAPQHF. As DNA, the CDR3 is TGTGCCAGTAGTTTTAGTATCGAGGCTCCCCAGCATTTT.

The genes are TRBV6-5 and TRBJ1-1; 7 bases match TRBD1. This CDR3 has 14 residues. Germline CDR1 and CDR2: MNHEY and SVGAGI. J gave up 3 bases and V 7 bases, and 8 bases lay outside the gene matches. The CDR3 nucleotides read TGTGCCAGCACTCGGACAGGCGGGGACACTGAAGCTTTCTTT. It yields the protein CASTRTGGDTEAFF.

The CDR3, as DNA: TGCAGCGTTTCACAGGGGTTTGAGACAGATACGCAGTATTTT. This translates into CSVSQGFETDTQYF. This sequence joins TRBV29-1 and TRBJ2-3; 7 bases line up with TRBD1. The CDR3 contains 14 residues. Trimming at V came to 5 bases and at J to 3 bases, leaving 8 bases not matched to a gene. Looked up from germline, CDR1 is SQVTM and CDR2 is ANQGSEA.

This rearrangement joins TRBV4-1 to TRBJ2-2; TRBD1 matches 10 bases. V shed 2 bases, J shed 8 bases, and the junction held 5 bases outside the gene matches. This CDR3 region has 15 residues. Germline CDR1 reads MGHRA; CDR2 reads YSYEKL. CDR3 in amino acids: CASSQPRQGAGELFF. In nucleotides, the CDR3 is TGCGCCAGCAGCCAACCTCGACAGGGGGCAGGGGAGCTGTTTTTT.

V and J are TRBV6-5 and TRBJ1-2; tentatively, D is TRBD1 (5 bases). CDR3 length equals 15 residues. V was shortened by 4 bases and J by 4 bases, with 16 bases between the two germline ends. Germline values: CDR1 MNHEY, CDR2 SVGAGI. The CDR3 reads CASSFRGQGGYGYTF. Here the CDR3 DNA reads TGTGCCAGCAGTTTCCGTGGGCAGGGAGGCTATGGCTACACCTTC.

The chain employs TRBV5-6 and TRBJ1-4; the match to TRBD1 covers 8 bases. The J segment lost 6 bases and the V segment lost 1 base, leaving 8 bases of the junction unmatched. CDR3 length: 16 amino acids. Germline CDR1 reads SGHDT; CDR2 reads YYEEEE. For the CDR3, the DNA is TGTGCCAGCAGCTTGTTTACAGGGGGAGTTGATGAAAAACTGTTTTTT. This encodes CASSLFTGGVDEKLFF.

The chain combines TRBV10-1 with TRBJ2-3, with a possible D match to TRBD2 (5 bases). Looked up from germline, CDR1 is WNHNN and CDR2 is SYGVQD (reference sequence). Trimming removed 0 bases at V and 2 bases at J, with 6 bases between. The length of the CDR3 is 14 residues. The CDR3 region has the DNA TGCGCCAGCAGTGAGTCCCTAGCCACAGATACGCAGTATTTT. As protein: CASSESLATDTQYF.

This chain connects TRBV3-1 (or the pseudogene TRBV3-2) to TRBJ2-7; 11 nucleotides match TRBD1. In germline, CDR1 is LGHDT, CDR2 YNNKEL (reference sequence). The CDR3 contains 14 residues. After removal of 3 bases from V and 4 bases from J, the junction contained 2 bases not matched to a gene. The CDR3 nucleotides read TGTGCCAGCAGCCAGGGGACAGGGGGTTACGAGCAGTACTTC. As protein: CASSQGTGGYEQYF.

This sequence joins TRBV5-1 and TRBJ2-7; TRBD2 agrees at 7 bases. Unmatched junction bases numbered 11, after V lost 5 bases and J lost 6 bases. The germline V gene encodes CDR1 SGHRS and CDR2 YFSETQ. The CDR3 consists of 14 residues. This chain's CDR3 is CASSPSPSGGEQYF. For the CDR3, the DNA is TGCGCCAGCAGTCCCTCCCCGTCGGGGGGCGAGCAGTACTTC.

V usage is TRBV13 and J usage is TRBJ1-6; the match to TRBD1 covers 9 bases. V lost 6 bases, J lost 8 bases, and 8 bases stayed unmatched. Germline CDR1 PRHDT, CDR2 FYEKMQ (reference sequence). The CDR3 consists of 15 residues. CDR3 loop: CASRRGQGLDSPLHF. The CDR3 coding sequence is TGTGCCAGCAGGAGGGGACAGGGATTGGATTCACCCCTCCACTTT.

CDR3 amino acids: CASSFTPNTEAFF. CDR3 DNA sequence: TGTGCCAGCAGCTTTACACCAAACACTGAAGCTTTCTTT. This chain joins TRBV7-2 and TRBJ1-1; D is unclear. V was trimmed by 3 bases and J by 2 bases, leaving 7 bases between them. The CDR3 totals 13 residues. Germline V gene lookup returns CDR1 SGHTA and CDR2 FQGNSA.

The chain combines TRBV12-3 or TRBV12-4 with TRBJ2-3; D unclear. The V gene lost 2 bases and the J gene lost 4 bases, with 7 bases spanning the gap. The CDR3 runs to 13 residues. In DNA form, the CDR3 reads TGTGCCAGCAGTTTACTAGTTGCAGATACGCAGTATTTT. Protein product: CASSLLVADTQYF.

The V call is TRBV4-1, the J call TRBJ2-3; 7 bases are a match to TRBD1. This CDR3 comprises 16 residues. V dropped 0 bases and J dropped 4; count of bases not matched to a gene: 7. Germline V lookup: CDR1 MGHRA, CDR2 YSYEKL. The CDR3 here is CASSQERDRVADTQYF. The CDR3 region has the DNA TGCGCCAGCAGCCAAGAAAGAGACAGGGTGGCAGATACGCAGTATTTT.

The chain employs TRBV19 and TRBJ2-2; 10 bases line up with TRBD2. CDR3 length equals 17 residues. CDR1 LNHDA and CDR2 SQIVND come from the germline V gene (reference sequence). J lost 2 bases, V lost 5 bases, and 8 bases had no gene match. The CDR3: CASSFLTSGANTGELFF. The DNA of the CDR3 is TGTGCCAGTAGTTTTTTAACTAGCGGGGCAAACACCGGGGAGCTGTTTTTT. Looking up the rest from reference TRBV19 and TRBJ2-2 gives the full variable domain: DGGITQSPKYLFRKEGQNVTLSCEQNLNHDAMYWYRQDPGQGLRLIYYSQIVNDFQKGDIAEGYSVSREKKESFPLTVTSAQKNPTAFYLCASSFLTSGANTGELFFGEGSRLTVL.

This clone was detected only once. The genes are TRBV2 and TRBJ1-5; D perhaps matches TRBD1 (5 bases). This CDR3 has 14 amino acids. CDR1 and CDR2 from the germline V gene are SNHLY and FYNNEI. The ends were cut back, 6 bases at V and 9 bases at J, with 18 bases in the middle. CDR3 loop: CASSGGTQRGPQHF. In DNA, the CDR3 is TGTGCCAGCAGCGGGGGAACCCAGAGAGGGCCCCAGCATTTT.